These T cell receptor beta chains were read from a single sample in a study of blood T cells in healthy people across ages. TCRdb reprocessed the 5' RACE reads with MiXCR, giving one entry per CDR3 protein. The table has approximately 670,000 distinct CDR3 sequences, approximately 40% seen once. The sample comprised blood. The receptors here all came from a man at least 80 years old in good health. Each CDR3 is given with its conserved first and last residue. D genes are given only for firm matches. Not every row has a clone size; where given, it reads once, few, many or a size class.

TRBV15	TRBJ1-4	.	.	TGTGCCACCAGCGGCGCCAGCGGGACGGTCTATGAAAAACTGTTTTTT	CATSGASGTVYEKLFF
TRBV12-3/TRBV12-4	TRBJ1-2	few	.	TGTGCCAGCAGTTTTATGGGCGGGGGCTACACCTTC	CASSFMGGGYTF
TRBV11-3	TRBJ2-1	.	.	TGTGCCAGCAGCTTATTTGGCGGGTCAGATGAGCAGTTCTTC	CASSLFGGSDEQFF
TRBV24-1	TRBJ1-1	few	.	TGTGCCACCAGTGATCCGAACAGTAACACTGAAGCTTTCTTT	CATSDPNSNTEAFF
TRBV20-1	TRBJ2-1	many	TRBD2	TGCAGTGCTACGGGCGGGGGAATGGGTGAGCAGTTCTTC	CSATGGGMGEQFF
TRBV7-9	TRBJ2-5	few	.	TGTGCCAGCAGCTTAGACGGTTGGGGTGAGACCCAGTACTTC	CASSLDGWGETQYF
TRBV6-6	TRBJ1-1	few	.	TGTGCCATAAAATCAAATGGGAACACTGAAGCTTTCTTT	CAIKSNGNTEAFF
TRBV7-8	TRBJ2-3	.	TRBD2	TGTGCCAGCAAAATAGCGGGAGGGACAGATACGCAGTATTTT	CASKIAGGTDTQYF
TRBV5-4	TRBJ2-1	.	TRBD2	TGTGCCAGCAGCCCCGAGGCGGGAGGGCTGATCAATGAGCAGTTCTTC	CASSPEAGGLINEQFF
TRBV30	TRBJ2-5	.	.	TGTGCCTGGATTTCCAGGGCACCACCGTGGACCCAGTACTTC	CAWISRAPPWTQYF
TRBV9	TRBJ1-6	.	.	TGTGCCAGCAGCGTAGGGCCTCCCTCCTATAATTCACCCCTCCACTTT	CASSVGPPSYNSPLHF
TRBV15	TRBJ2-2	once	TRBD2	TGTGCCACCAGCAGAGATGGGGGAGGGGCGAACACCGGGGAGCTGTTTTTT	CATSRDGGGANTGELFF
TRBV12-3/TRBV12-4	TRBJ2-7	.	.	TGTGCCAGCAGTACCTACGGCAGGGGGGGAAGCTACGAGCAGTACTTC	CASSTYGRGGSYEQYF
TRBV4-3	TRBJ2-3	.	.	TGCGCCAGCAGCCATCGCTCAGCGGCGGGGACTTGCGGGGGCACAGATACGCAGTATTTT	CASSHRSAAGTCGGTDTQYF
TRBV29-1	TRBJ1-2	few	.	TGCAGCGTCGGGGTCTCGGGCTATGGCTACACCTTC	CSVGVSGYGYTF
TRBV5-6	TRBJ2-5	.	.	TGTGCCAGCAGCTTTGTGGGGGGCGCCATCAATGAGCAGTACTTC	CASSFVGGAINEQYF
TRBV2	TRBJ2-1	.	.	TGTGCCAGCAGTGAAAGGTCGTCAGGAAACAATGAGCAGTTCTTC	CASSERSSGNNEQFF
TRBV4-3	TRBJ2-3	.	.	TGCGCCAGCAGCCGAGGGGCCCGGACAAGCACAGATACGCAGTATTTT	CASSRGARTSTDTQYF
TRBV7-9	TRBJ2-5	.	.	TGTGCCAGCAGCTTACAGATTCAAGAGACCCAGTACTTC	CASSLQIQETQYF
TRBV27	TRBJ1-1	.	.	TGTCCCAGCAGTTTTGAGGGCGACACTGAAGCTTTCTTT	CPSSFEGDTEAFF